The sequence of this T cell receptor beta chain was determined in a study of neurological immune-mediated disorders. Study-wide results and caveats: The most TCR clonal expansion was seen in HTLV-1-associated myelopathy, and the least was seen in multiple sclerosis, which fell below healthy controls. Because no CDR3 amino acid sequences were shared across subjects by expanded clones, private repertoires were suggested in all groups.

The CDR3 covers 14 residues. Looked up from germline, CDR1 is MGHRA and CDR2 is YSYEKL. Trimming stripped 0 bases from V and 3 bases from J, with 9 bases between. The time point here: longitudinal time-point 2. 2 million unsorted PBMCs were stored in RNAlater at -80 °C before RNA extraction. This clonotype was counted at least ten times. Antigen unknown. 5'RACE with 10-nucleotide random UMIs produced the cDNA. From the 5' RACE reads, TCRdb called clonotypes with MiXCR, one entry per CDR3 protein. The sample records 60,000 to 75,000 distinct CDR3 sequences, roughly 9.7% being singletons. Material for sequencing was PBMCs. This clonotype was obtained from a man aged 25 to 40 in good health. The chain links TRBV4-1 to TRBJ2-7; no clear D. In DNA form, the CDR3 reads TGCGCCAGCAGCCAAGATGCCAGCATCTACGAGCAGTACTTC. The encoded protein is CASSQDASIYEQYF.